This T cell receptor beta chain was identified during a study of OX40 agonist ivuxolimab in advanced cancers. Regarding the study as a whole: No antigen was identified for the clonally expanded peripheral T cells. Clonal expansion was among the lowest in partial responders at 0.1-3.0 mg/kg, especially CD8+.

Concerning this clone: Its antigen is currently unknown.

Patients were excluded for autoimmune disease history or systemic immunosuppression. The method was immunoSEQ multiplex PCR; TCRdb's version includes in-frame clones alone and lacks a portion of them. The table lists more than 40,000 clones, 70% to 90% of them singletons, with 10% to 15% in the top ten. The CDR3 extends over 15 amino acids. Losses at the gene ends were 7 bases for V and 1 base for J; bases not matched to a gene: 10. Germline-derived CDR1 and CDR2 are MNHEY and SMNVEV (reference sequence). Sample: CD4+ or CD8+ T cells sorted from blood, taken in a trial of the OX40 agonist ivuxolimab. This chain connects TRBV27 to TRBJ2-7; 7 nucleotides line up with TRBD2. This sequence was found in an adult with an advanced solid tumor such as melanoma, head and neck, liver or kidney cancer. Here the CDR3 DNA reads TGTGCCAGCATAGGCCCTGGGGGGGGGTCCTACGAGCAGTACTTC. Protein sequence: CASIGPGGGSYEQYF.